The 6 T cell receptor beta chains listed next were all sequenced from one sample in a study of blood T cell repertoires in COVID-19. The protocol was immunoSEQ multiplex PCR, while the TCRdb copy is restricted to in-frame clones and leaves out a portion. In the table there are around 190,000 clones, about 86% of which are singletons. The sample taken for sequencing was peripheral blood. These receptor sequences come from a man in his sixties or seventies with active or convalescent COVID-19.

This rearrangement joins TRBV19 to TRBJ1-1; unclear D gene. This CDR3 spans 14 amino acids. Germline CDR1 reads LNHDA; CDR2 reads SQIVND (reference sequence). The V end lost 3 bases, the J end lost 5 bases, and 13 bases lay between the germline ends. The CDR3 DNA sequence: TGTGCCAGTAGTATTGCCACCTCGGGGACTGAAGCTTTCTTT. Translating it yields CASSIATSGTEAFF.

The chain combines TRBV5-1 with TRBJ2-3; D remains ambiguous. Germline CDR1 and CDR2: SGHRS and YFSETQ. This CDR3 is 16 amino acids long. With 4 bases removed from V and 0 bases from J, the gap between germline ends came to 15 bases. CDR3 DNA: TGCGCCAGCAGCGAGTTGGCGGAGCCTAGCACAGATACGCAGTATTTT. Protein sequence: CASSELAEPSTDTQYF.

The chain joins TRBV30 to TRBJ2-3; 10 nucleotides agree with TRBD2. The CDR3 covers 15 residues. With 7 bases clipped from V and 4 bases from J, the junction kept 11 bases outside the gene matches. Germline CDR1 and CDR2: GTSNPN and SVGIG (reference sequence). This CDR3 reads CAFKVSGRKADTQYF. In nucleotides, the CDR3 is TGTGCCTTCAAGGTTAGCGGGAGGAAGGCAGATACGCAGTATTTT. The entire variable domain, with the rest obtained from reference TRBV30 and TRBJ2-3, is as follows: SQTIHQWPATLVQPVGSPLSLECTVEGTSNPNLYWYRQAAGRGLQLLFYSVGIGQISSEVPQNLSASRPQDRQFILSSKKLLLSDSGFYLCAFKVSGRKADTQYFGPGTRLTVL.

The chain combines TRBV2 with TRBJ1-5; D gene uncertain. Germline loops: CDR1 SNHLY, CDR2 FYNNEI. V lost 3 bases, J lost 7 bases, and 19 bases lay in between. The CDR3 totals 16 residues. CDR3 residues: CASSDSGHRVGQPQHF. In DNA form, the CDR3 reads TGTGCCAGCAGTGATTCCGGCCATCGGGTTGGCCAGCCCCAGCATTTT.

This clone occurred once. V gene TRBV7-9 combines with J gene TRBJ1-1; D unresolved. This CDR3 comprises 13 residues. Germline loops: CDR1 SEHNR, CDR2 FQNEAQ (reference sequence). With 8 bases removed from V and 4 bases from J, the gap between germline ends came to 14 bases. The CDR3 loop reads CASHNGGGTEAFF. The CDR3 nucleotides are TGTGCCAGCCACAACGGAGGTGGCACTGAAGCTTTCTTT.

This chain joins TRBV6-5 and TRBJ1-4; no definite D call. The V gene lost 5 bases and the J gene lost 5 bases, with 15 bases spanning the gap. The CDR3 extends over 15 amino acids. The germline V gene encodes CDR1 MNHEY and CDR2 SVGAGI. CDR3 region: CASSRKWRENEKLFF. The CDR3 nucleotides read TGTGCCAGCAGTCGAAAGTGGAGGGAGAATGAAAAACTGTTTTTT.